This T cell receptor beta chain originates from a study of T cell responses to AZD1222 COVID-19 vaccine. Points on this clone: The antigen remains unidentified.

Germline-derived CDR1 and CDR2 are SNHLY and FYNNEI. Trimming took off 4 bases at V and 4 bases at J, with 16 bases between the two ends. This CDR3 spans 16 amino acids. Study-wide findings and caveats: Reports indicate that nearly half of spike-specific TCRs are directed at unmutated variant regions. The donor group comprised mostly white British people and more females; the analysis possibly underestimated clonal diversity. An increase in Spike-specific TCR breadth and depth was observed after two AZD1222 doses.

Assay: immunoSEQ multiplex PCR; the TCRdb copy retains only in-frame clones and omits some. The sample consists of roughly 60,000 clones, about 83% of them appearing once. The sample in question was peripheral blood, obtained 28 days after the second AZD1222 dose. The source of this sequence is an adult who received the AZD1222 COVID-19 vaccine. The chain employs TRBV2 and TRBJ2-2; D is uncertain. CDR3 sequence: CASSASINLGTGELFF. The DNA for the CDR3 is TGTGCCAGCAGTGCCTCGATCAACCTCGGCACCGGGGAGCTGTTTTTT.